This TCR beta chain derives from a study of response to subunit inactivated influenza vaccine. Study-level findings and limits: The authors proposed limited new T cell recruitment per seasonal influenza vaccination.

A word on this clonotype: The antigen remains undetermined.

TCRdb itself ran the RT-PCR reads through MiXCR, one entry per CDR3 protein. The sample lists under 950,000 distinct CDR3 sequences, about 20% occurring once. The ends were cut back, 6 bases at V and 5 bases at J, with 16 bases in the middle. Germline V gene lookup returns CDR1 MNHEY and CDR2 SVGAGI. This CDR3 is 14 amino acids long. This sequence originates from a man in his forties or fifties who received an inactivated influenza vaccine. The V gene is TRBV6-5, the J gene TRBJ1-1, with D possibly matching TRBD1 (5 bases). This specimen was PBMCs from blood, taken 5 to 6 days after vaccination. Written as DNA, the CDR3 is TGTGCCAGCAGCTACGGGTTGGAGGGGACTGAAGCTTTCTTT. Translating gives CASSYGLEGTEAFF.